What follows are 8 T cell receptor beta chains derived from one specimen sequenced in a study of T cells in Graves' hyperthyroidism and ophthalmopathy. The source material, RNA transcripts, was used to amplify TCR beta CDR3 regions. HTBI primers drove first-round RT-PCR of the TCR CDR3. TCRdb redid the calling of the multiplex PCR reads with MiXCR, one entry per CDR3 protein. The sample lists under 650,000 distinct CDR3 sequences, roughly 17% occurring once. The sample consisted of blood. These receptors all come from a woman in her thirties with Graves' hyperthyroidism.

This clonotype was observed many times. This rearrangement joins TRBV20-1 to TRBJ2-3, with 12 bases fitting TRBD2. CDR3 size: 18 residues. Germline-derived CDR1 and CDR2 are DFQATT and SNEGSKA (reference sequence). J lost 2 bases, V lost 5 bases, and 14 bases had no gene match. CDR3 in amino acids: CSARKLAGGPTFTDTQYF. Here the CDR3 DNA reads TGCAGTGCTCGAAAACTAGCGGGAGGCCCAACCTTCACAGATACGCAGTATTTT.

This clonotype was recorded once. A read error may be the cause here, since a much bigger clone is one base away. The chain links TRBV12-3 or TRBV12-4 to TRBJ1-4, with 7 bases lining up with TRBD1. J gave up 3 bases and V 10 bases, and 8 bases lay outside the gene matches. CDR3 size: 14 residues. The CDR3 nucleotides are TGTGCCATCAGGGGACAGTCTGCTAATGAAAAACTGTTTTTT. The encoded protein is CAIRGQSANEKLFF.

This clonotype was recorded at least ten times. As DNA, the CDR3 is TGTGCCAGCAGTTACTCGATCCTAGCGGGAGCCCCAACCTACTACGAGCAGTACTTC. This encodes CASSYSILAGAPTYYEQYF. The chain has TRBV6-2 or TRBV6-3 and TRBJ2-7, with 10 positions matching TRBD2. Germline V gene data show CDR1 as MNHEY and CDR2 as SVGEGT. The trim removed 0 bases at V and 3 bases at J, leaving 14 bases unmatched. The CDR3 loop spans 19 amino acids.

The chain links TRBV20-1 to TRBJ2-7; TRBD2 matches 9 bases. CDR1 and CDR2 (germline): DFQATT, SNEGSKA (reference sequence). There are 16 residues in the CDR3. The junction had 9 bases not matched to a gene; V was cut back by 0 bases and J by 3 bases. CDR3 loop: CSARDGGLALYYEQYF. Written as DNA, the CDR3 is TGCAGTGCTAGAGATGGAGGACTAGCGCTTTACTACGAGCAGTACTTC.

This clonotype was counted at least ten times. The CDR3 sequence is CASSRRLGGGVDTQYF. The CDR3 coding sequence is TGTGCCAGCAGCCGACGACTCGGAGGAGGTGTCGATACGCAGTATTTT. The rearrangement joins TRBV7-2 to TRBJ2-3; tentatively, D is TRBD2 (5 bases). With 5 bases removed from V and 6 bases from J, the gap between germline ends came to 21 bases. Looked up from germline, CDR1 is SGHTA and CDR2 is FQGNSA. This CDR3 spans 16 amino acids.

This clonotype was observed a handful of times. The chain joins TRBV6-1 to TRBJ2-5; weak D call: TRBD2 (5 bases). Germline V gene lookup returns CDR1 MNHNS and CDR2 SASEGT. The ends were cut back, 5 bases at V and 4 bases at J, with 17 bases in the middle. CDR3 size: 15 residues. The CDR3 spells CASSYSSSLGETQYF. Here the CDR3 DNA reads TGTGCCAGCAGTTATTCTAGCTCCCTGGGAGAGACCCAGTACTTC.

This clonotype was recorded at least ten times. The chain has TRBV2 and TRBJ2-1; no reliable D call. The germline V gene has CDR1 SNHLY and CDR2 FYNNEI. The CDR3 spans 13 residues. Trimming pared 1 base from V and 8 bases from J, leaving 9 bases between. CDR3 sequence: CASSEGLRDEQFF. The DNA of the CDR3 is TGTGCCAGCAGTGAAGGGTTGAGAGATGAGCAGTTCTTC.

This clonotype was found a few times. The chain combines TRBV11-3 with TRBJ1-2; D ambiguous. Trimming removed 5 bases at V and 5 bases at J, with 6 bases between. CDR3 length: 11 residues. Germline V gene lookup returns CDR1 SGHNT and CDR2 YENEEA. CDR3 residues: CASSLIYGYTF. DNA for the CDR3: TGTGCCAGCAGCCTTATATATGGCTACACCTTC. Combining the CDR3 with reference TRBV11-3 and TRBJ1-2 gives the whole variable domain EAGVVQSPRYKIIEKKQPVAFWCNPISGHNTLYWYLQNLGQGPELLIRYENEEAVDDSQLPKDRFSAERLKGVDSTLKIQPAELGDSAVYLCASSLIYGYTFGSGTRLTVV.